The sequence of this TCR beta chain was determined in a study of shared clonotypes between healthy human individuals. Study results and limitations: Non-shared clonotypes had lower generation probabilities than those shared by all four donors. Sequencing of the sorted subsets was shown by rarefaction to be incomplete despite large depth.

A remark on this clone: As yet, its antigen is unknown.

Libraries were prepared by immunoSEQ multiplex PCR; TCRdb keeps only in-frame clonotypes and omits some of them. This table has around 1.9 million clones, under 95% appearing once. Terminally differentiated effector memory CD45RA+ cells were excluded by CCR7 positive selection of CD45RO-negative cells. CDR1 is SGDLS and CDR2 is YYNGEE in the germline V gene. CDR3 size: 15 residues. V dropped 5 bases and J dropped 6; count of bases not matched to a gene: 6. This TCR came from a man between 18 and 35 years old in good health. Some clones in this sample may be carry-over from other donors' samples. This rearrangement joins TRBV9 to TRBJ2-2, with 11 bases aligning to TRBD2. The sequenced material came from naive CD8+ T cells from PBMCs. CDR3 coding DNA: TGTGCCAGCAGTACTAGCGGGAGTCAAGCCGGGGAGCTGTTTTTT. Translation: CASSTSGSQAGELFF.